The clone carrying this T cell receptor (beta chain) has more than one count but fewer than ten. This record belongs to a study of T cells in Graves' hyperthyroidism and ophthalmopathy. RNA transcripts were the template for amplifying TCR beta CDR3 regions. Researchers ran a first-round RT-PCR on the TCR CDR3 using the HTBI primer set. Using its own MiXCR run on the multiplex PCR reads, TCRdb lists one record per CDR3 protein. The data show approximately 630,000 distinct CDR3 sequences, 15% to 20% seen once. CDR3 length equals 15 residues. Trimming cost V 5 bases and J 2 bases, with 15 bases left between them. Germline values: CDR1 MDHEN, CDR2 SYDVKM.

The chain is built from TRBV28 and TRBJ1-1, with D possibly being TRBD1 (6 bases). The receptor's source is a young woman with Graves' hyperthyroidism. Sequencing was performed on blood. CDR3 sequence reads: CASSTYGQTNTEAFF. CDR3 DNA: TGTGCCAGCAGTACCTACGGACAGACAAACACTGAAGCTTTCTTT.